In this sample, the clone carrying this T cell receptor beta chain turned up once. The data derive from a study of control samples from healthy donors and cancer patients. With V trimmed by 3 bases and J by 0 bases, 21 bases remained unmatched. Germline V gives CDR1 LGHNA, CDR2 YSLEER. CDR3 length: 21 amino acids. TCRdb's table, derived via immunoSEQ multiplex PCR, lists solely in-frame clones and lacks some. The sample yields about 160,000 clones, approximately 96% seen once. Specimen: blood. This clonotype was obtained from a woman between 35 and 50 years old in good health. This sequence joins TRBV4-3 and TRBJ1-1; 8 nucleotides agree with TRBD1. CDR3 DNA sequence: TGCGCCAGCAGCCATTGGCGGACAGGGATGATCTCTCGGGTGGTGAACACTGAAGCTTTCTTT. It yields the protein CASSHWRTGMISRVVNTEAFF.